The 24 T cell receptor beta chains in this list originate from one sample, sequenced in a study of vaccination and CD4 T cells after COVID-19. For these receptors, no antigen is known. Cultured CD4+ T cells had their DNA profiled by the Oncomine TCR Beta short-read assay. One entry per CDR3 protein, called by TCRdb with MiXCR from the PCR reads. Of approximately 14,000 distinct CDR3 sequences listed, roughly 70% are singletons. Treatment given: roughly ten-day PBMC culture with coronavirus spike peptide pools or control peptides (ViraFEST assay). The sequenced sample was CD4+ T cells from blood, cultured in vitro. Receptors were obtained from a human donor who had recovered from COVID-19.

V is TRBV28 and J is TRBJ1-1; weak D call: TRBD1 (6 bases). In germline, CDR1 is MDHEN, CDR2 SYDVKM. The CDR3 runs to 12 residues. V lost 6 bases to trimming and J lost 6 bases, with 11 bases between them. CDR3 nucleotides: TGTGCCAGCAGGGACAGTATCGCTGAAGCTTTCTTT. Protein sequence: CASRDSIAEAFF.

V and J are TRBV6-2 or TRBV6-3 and TRBJ1-2, with D perhaps matching TRBD1 (5 bases). CDR3 length equals 16 residues. Looked up from germline, CDR1 is MNHEY and CDR2 is SVGEGT. Trimming shortened V by 6 bases and J by 3 bases, and 20 bases separated the two germline ends. The CDR3, as DNA: TGTGCCAGCAGAAACGGGACCTTCAGATCCCACTATGGCTACACCTTC. It encodes CASRNGTFRSHYGYTF.

V is TRBV7-2 and J is TRBJ1-3; no firm D call. This CDR3 has 17 amino acids. V lost 0 bases, J lost 4 bases, and 16 bases lay in between. CDR1 is SGHTA and CDR2 is FQGNSA in the germline V gene. The CDR3 region has the DNA TGTGCCAGCAGCTTAGCGCAGACGGCTTCTAGGGGAAACACCATATATTTT. Its protein is CASSLAQTASRGNTIYF.

The V call is TRBV20-1, the J call TRBJ2-7; 7 positions agree with TRBD2. Germline V gives CDR1 DFQATT, CDR2 SNEGSKA (reference sequence). This CDR3 region has 14 residues. V shed 4 bases and J 0 bases; nucleotides not matched to a gene: 6. CDR3 protein: CSANYGGTSYEQYF. In nucleotides, the CDR3 is TGCAGTGCTAACTACGGGGGGACCTCCTACGAGCAGTACTTC.

The gene calls are TRBV6-2 or TRBV6-3 and TRBJ1-5; D might be TRBD1 (5 bases). CDR1 and CDR2 from the germline V gene are MNHEY and SVGEGT. The length of the CDR3 is 17 residues. With 6 bases removed from V and 0 bases from J, the gap between germline ends came to 18 bases. The CDR3 loop is CASSRIDSPYSNQPQHF. CDR3 coding DNA: TGTGCCAGCAGCCGGATTGACAGTCCTTATAGCAATCAGCCCCAGCATTTT.

The chain carries TRBV6-1 and TRBJ2-5, with D hard to call. Germline CDR1 and CDR2: MNHNS and SASEGT. V shed 6 bases and J shed 9 bases, with 11 bases lying between them. There are 11 residues in the CDR3. CDR3 sequence reads: CASRHLLAQYF. CDR3 DNA sequence: TGTGCCAGCAGGCACCTGCTGGCCCAGTACTTC.

The gene calls are TRBV28 and TRBJ1-6; D ambiguous. This CDR3 is 14 amino acids long. Trimming took 2 bases from V and 4 from J, leaving 6 bases between them. Germline V gene data show CDR1 as MDHEN and CDR2 as SYDVKM. The CDR3 sequence: CASSLSEYNSPLHF. CDR3 bases: TGTGCCAGCAGTTTAAGCGAGTATAATTCACCCCTCCACTTT. Full variable domain (missing parts from reference TRBV28 and TRBJ1-6): DVKVTQSSRYLVKRTGEKVFLECVQDMDHENMFWYRQDPGLGLRLIYFSYDVKMKEKGDIPEGYSVSREKKERFSLILESASTNQTSMYLCASSLSEYNSPLHFGNGTRLTVT.

This clonotype came up a few times. V gene TRBV6-2 or TRBV6-3 combines with J gene TRBJ1-2; 8 nucleotides agree with TRBD1. This CDR3 has 13 residues. Per the germline V gene, CDR1 is MNHEY and CDR2 is SVGEGT. V lost 0 bases, J lost 6 bases, and 0 bases stayed unmatched. The CDR3 sequence: CASSYSTGDGYTF. In DNA, the CDR3 is TGTGCCAGCAGTTACTCGACAGGGGATGGCTACACCTTC.

The rearrangement uses TRBV27 and TRBJ2-7; the match to TRBD2 covers 9 bases. Germline trimming cut 2 bases from V and 4 bases from J; bases unmatched to any gene: 9. Per germline, CDR1 MNHEY and CDR2 SMNVEV (reference sequence). The CDR3 length is 16 residues. CDR3 bases: TGTGCCAGCAGTTTAATAGCGGGAGTTACCTTTTACGAGCAGTACTTC. Its translation is CASSLIAGVTFYEQYF.

The V call is TRBV27, the J call TRBJ2-5; no clear D gene. CDR1 and CDR2 from the germline V gene are MNHEY and SMNVEV (reference sequence). V was cut by 5 bases and J by 5 bases, with 15 bases left in between. The CDR3 consists of 14 residues. CDR3 DNA: TGTGCCAGCAGTCTGACCTTCCGTCGGGAGACCCAGTACTTC. Protein sequence: CASSLTFRRETQYF.

The chain combines TRBV19 with TRBJ1-2; D possibly corresponds to TRBD1 (5 bases). V was pared by 6 bases and J by 2 bases, with 7 bases between. In germline, CDR1 is LNHDA, CDR2 SQIVND (reference sequence). The CDR3 length is 12 residues. CDR3 protein: CASSPGNYGYTF. In nucleotides, the CDR3 is TGTGCCAGTAGCCCAGGGAACTATGGCTACACCTTC.

J is TRBJ1-1 and V is TRBV12-3 or TRBV12-4; 11 bases fit TRBD1. J was trimmed by 3 bases and V by 5 bases; bases with no gene match: 5. CDR3 size: 15 residues. CDR3 protein: CASSRTGGVDTEAFF. The CDR3 coding sequence is TGTGCCAGCAGTAGGACAGGGGGCGTTGACACTGAAGCTTTCTTT.

The genes are TRBV6-5 and TRBJ1-5; 10 positions match TRBD1. Germline loops: CDR1 MNHEY, CDR2 SVGAGI. The junction had 5 bases not matched to a gene; V was cut back by 4 bases and J by 2 bases. This CDR3 has 16 residues. CDR3 sequence (DNA): TGTGCCAGCAGTTCCGGGACAGGGGTGGGCAATCAGCCCCAGCATTTT. Translated: CASSSGTGVGNQPQHF.

This clonotype has more than one count but fewer than ten. J is TRBJ2-1 and V is TRBV20-1; TRBD2 matches at 7 bases. This CDR3 is 15 amino acids long. Germline assignment: CDR1 DFQATT and CDR2 SNEGSKA (reference sequence). V dropped 1 base and J dropped 9; count of bases not matched to a gene: 12. The CDR3, as DNA: TGCAGTGCTAGAGGGGCATTGGCGGGAGAGTTTGAGCAGTTCTTC. The encoded protein is CSARGALAGEFEQFF.

The chain carries TRBV2 and TRBJ1-6; tentatively, D is TRBD1 (5 bases). CDR1 and CDR2 (germline): SNHLY, FYNNEI. The CDR3 runs to 17 residues. Trimming took 2 bases from V and 0 from J, leaving 11 bases between them. CDR3 in DNA: TGTGCCAGCAGTGAACCGCTTGACAGCTCCTATAATTCACCCCTCCACTTT. Its translation: CASSEPLDSSYNSPLHF.

The J gene is TRBJ1-2, the V gene TRBV7-2; TRBD1 aligns across 9 bases. Looked up from germline, CDR1 is SGHTA and CDR2 is FQGNSA. CDR3 length equals 15 residues. With V trimmed by 1 base and J by 6 bases, 6 bases remained unmatched. The CDR3 protein is CASSLGDREGHGYTF. CDR3 DNA sequence: TGTGCCAGCAGCTTAGGGGACAGGGAAGGTCATGGCTACACCTTC.

This clonotype occurred a few times. The gene calls are TRBV20-1 and TRBJ2-5; TRBD2 agrees at 7 bases. J gave up 5 bases and V 3 bases, and 15 bases lay outside the gene matches. The CDR3 has 16 residues. Per the germline V gene, CDR1 is DFQATT and CDR2 is SNEGSKA (reference sequence). The CDR3 region is CSASFSGGYGLETQYF. The CDR3 nucleotides are TGCAGTGCTAGTTTCTCGGGGGGTTACGGGTTGGAGACCCAGTACTTC.

The J gene is TRBJ1-2, the V gene TRBV27; 7 nucleotides line up with TRBD1. CDR1 is MNHEY, CDR2 SMNVEV, per germline (reference sequence). This CDR3 region has 15 residues. The trim removed 5 bases at V and 2 bases at J, leaving 8 bases unmatched. CDR3 sequence: CASSGSGQPNYGYTF. CDR3 DNA sequence: TGTGCCAGCAGTGGGTCGGGACAGCCGAACTATGGCTACACCTTC.

This clonotype rates as medium-sized. The chain joins TRBV6-2 or TRBV6-3 to TRBJ1-5; D not resolved. The CDR3 runs to 15 residues. CDR1 is MNHEY and CDR2 is SVGEGT in the germline V gene. Trimming left V 0 bases short and J 3 bases short, with 9 bases between. As DNA, the CDR3 is TGTGCCAGCAGTTACTCCATTCTAATCAATCAGCCCCAGCATTTT. Protein sequence: CASSYSILINQPQHF.

The chain recombines TRBV20-1 with TRBJ2-5; D call uncertain. The CDR3 loop spans 13 amino acids. Trimming removed 7 bases from V and 0 bases from J, with 12 bases in between. The germline CDR1 and CDR2 sequences are DFQATT and SNEGSKA (reference sequence). CDR3 sequence reads: CSVAAQNQETQYF. The CDR3, as DNA: TGCAGTGTGGCGGCACAGAACCAAGAGACCCAGTACTTC.

CDR3 in amino acids: CSAREGLGGYTF. CDR3 in DNA: TGCAGTGCTAGAGAAGGCCTAGGGGGCTACACCTTC. The chain carries TRBV20-1 and TRBJ1-2; no reliable D call. CDR3 length: 12 amino acids. V was shortened by 0 bases and J by 8 bases, with 10 bases between the two germline ends. The V gene's germline CDR1 is DFQATT and CDR2 SNEGSKA (reference sequence).

This chain joins TRBV20-1 and TRBJ2-3; 7 bases line up with TRBD1. V lost 7 bases, J lost 4 bases, and 5 bases stayed unmatched. CDR1 and CDR2 from the germline V gene are DFQATT and SNEGSKA (reference sequence). The CDR3 length is 12 residues. The CDR3 nucleotides read TGCAGTGGCGAACAGGGGCCAGATACGCAGTATTTT. Protein product: CSGEQGPDTQYF.

The chain recombines TRBV12-3 or TRBV12-4 with TRBJ2-2; perhaps D is TRBD1 or TRBD2 (5 bases each). V dropped 5 bases and J dropped 7 bases, with 14 bases sitting between them. The CDR3 loop spans 14 amino acids. The CDR3 DNA is TGTGCCAGCAGTCGAGGGGCAGTTCTCGGGGAGCTGTTTTTT. Amino acids: CASSRGAVLGELFF.

This clonotype is classed as medium-sized. V and J are TRBV7-9 and TRBJ1-5; D is ambiguous. The V gene lost 1 base and the J gene lost 0 bases, with 7 bases spanning the gap. Germline assignment: CDR1 SEHNR and CDR2 FQNEAQ (reference sequence). The CDR3 is 15 amino acids. CDR3 nucleotides: TGTGCCAGCAGCTTAGGAGGGTATAGCAATCAGCCCCAGCATTTT. Its protein product is CASSLGGYSNQPQHF.